This TCR beta chain was obtained from a study of OX40 agonist ivuxolimab in advanced cancers. About the investigation overall: Ivuxolimab was an agonistic, fully human IgG2 monoclonal antibody directed against OX40 (CD134), a costimulatory receptor. The point of sequencing TCRbeta in the periphery was to test whether ivuxolimab changed TCR sequence diversity and drove clonal T-cell expansion. The dose-escalation cohort was about 83% male with a mean age of approximately 60 years, ranging from about 23 to 85. Prior anti-PD-1, anti-PD-L1 or anti-CTLA-4 therapy was permitted, and less than 45% of dose-escalation patients had received checkpoint inhibitors. Of the roughly 54 dose-escalation patients, hepatocellular carcinoma was present in about 20, melanoma in approximately 15, renal cell carcinoma in 9 and head and neck cancer in 9. Partial responses occurred in three dose-escalation patients: two with cutaneous melanoma and one with hepatocellular carcinoma. The paper describes the monotherapy dose-escalation part (N ≈ 50 patients) of the phase I trial of ivuxolimab. Intravenous ivuxolimab was administered to patients every 2 weeks at six dose levels: 0.01, 0.1, 0.3, 1.5, 3 and 10 mg/kg. Broad study findings and their caveats: After ivuxolimab, CD8+ T cells had more expanded clones than CD4+ T cells on average. Antigen specificity was not determined for the clonally expanded peripheral T cells. In the 0.1-3.0 mg/kg groups, partial responders were among the patients with the lowest normalized peripheral clonal expansion, particularly in CD8+ T cells. Low levels of normalized T-cell clonal expansion were also seen in some nonresponding patients. At doses from 0.1 to 3.0 mg/kg, clonal expansion was seen in both CD4+ and CD8+ blood T cells between baseline and week 6.

With respect to this clone: Its binding antigen is unknown. The sample holds no much larger clone one base away, and base qualities are not on file.

To sequence the TCRbeta CDR3 region, genomic DNA was isolated from the sorted cells. TCRbeta CDR3 regions were sequenced using the immunoSEQ Assay. As stored in TCRdb, this immuneACCESS dataset retains in-frame rearrangements with V and J assigned. A fraction of the clones does not appear; measured against another copy, unresolved V genes explain less than half of the discrepancy, and the remainder lacks a known reason. Within this sample are some 100,000 clones, with about 90% of them counted one time only. 0.79% of the sample goes to the ten largest clones. The CDR3 spans 14 residues, from the cysteine through the phenylalanine. CDR3 DNA only is kept here, 42 bases in frame from base 1. At the junction V is shortened by 5 bases and J by 11 bases, with 19 bases in between. CDR1 and CDR2 were assigned from the germline V gene as WSHSY and SAAADI. Patients with autoimmune disease history or receiving systemic immunosuppression were excluded from the trial. In every dose cohort, peripheral blood was drawn for TCR sequencing at baseline, cycle 4 day 1, and cycle 7 day 1. The samples were drawn from a first-in-human, open-label, multicenter phase I dose-escalation trial of ivuxolimab. Adults with locally advanced or metastatic melanoma, renal cell, hepatocellular, or head and neck squamous cell carcinoma were enrolled in the trial. Before TCR sequencing, CD4+ and CD8+ T cells were separately sorted from peripheral blood.

The sequenced sample was CD4+ or CD8+ T cells sorted from blood, obtained in a trial of the OX40 agonist ivuxolimab. This receptor was obtained from an adult with an advanced solid tumor such as melanoma, head and neck, liver or kidney cancer. This receptor chain uses TRBV10-2 and TRBJ1-5; the D gene is unclear. The CDR3 amino acid sequence is: CASSPRDPSMSQHF. In nucleotide form, the sequence is TGCGCCAGCAGTCCACGGGATCCCAGTATGTCCCAGCATTTT.